This T cell receptor beta chain was profiled in a study of blood T cell repertoires in COVID-19 (TCRdb year 2020). With regard to the full study: Collaborator samples came from the United States, Italy and Spain and covered acute and convalescent phases of COVID-19. The material from the prospective study consisted of cDNA or gDNA derived from T cells, B-cell-depleted T cells, or PBMCs. Deeply sampled blood TCRbeta repertoires from subjects exposed to, actively infected with, or recovered from COVID-19 were included in the dataset. The repertoires were released in a freely available public database intended as a resource for research on the immune response to SARS-CoV-2. The samples were drawn from two sources: the first 160 participants of the ongoing ImmuneRACE study, and 1,200 or so subjects contributed by 6 global collaborators. Nearly every sample came with metadata listing a de-identified subject ID, COVID-19 status, age in years and sex. Where available, HLA class I and class II types were taken from metadata supplied by the sample provider and were not determined by assay-based typing. Here is what the overall study found, with its caveats: The amount of clinical and demographic metadata varied by source and participant and was provided uncurated.

In the prospective study, participants were 18 to 89 years old, resided in fewer than 25 geographic areas of the United States, and were enrolled through a virtual design. In the prospective study, cohorts were assigned on the basis of participant-reported clinical history obtained from a screening survey and a study questionnaire. ImmuneRACE Cohort 3 recovered participants were defined by two consecutive negative NP/OP PCR tests, healthcare professional clearance, or symptom resolution. Mobile phlebotomists in the prospective study collected whole blood, serum and a nasopharyngeal or oropharyngeal swab from every participant. Additional blood draws and questionnaires over an approximately 2-month period could optionally be provided by prospective study participants. Before DNA extraction, blood samples from the prospective study were shipped at room temperature or frozen. TCRbeta CDR3 regions were amplified from genomic DNA using the immunoSEQ Assay, a bias-controlled multiplex PCR. Per the original workflow: The number of nucleated cells in each sample was estimated by amplification of reference gene primers within the assay. To quantify the absolute abundance of each unique TCRbeta CDR3 rearrangement, sequence reads were collapsed and filtered. Productive Simpson clonality was computed per sample as the square root of Simpson's diversity index over productive rearrangements. TCRdb took over this immuneACCESS table, retaining in-frame rearrangements with V and J assigned. Such tables are incomplete; in checked studies, under half of the missing clones stem from an unresolved V gene, and the remainder is unexplained. That table furnishes V, J and clone size, whereas the DNA furnished D and trimming. Present in this sample are a few hundred thousand clones, roughly 87% of which were seen just once. The ten largest clones take up almost 3% of the sample.

The germline V gene specifies SGHRS as CDR1 and YFSETQ as CDR2. The cysteine opens and the phenylalanine closes a CDR3 of 16 amino acids. The read is trimmed to its CDR3 DNA, 48 bases read in frame from base 1. The junction shows trimming of 4 bases on V and 2 bases on J, plus 16 bases between the germline ends. This clone was counted a single time. This clone's antigen is unknown. Nothing much larger sits one base from this clone, and base qualities are not available. The receptor was derived from a woman under 40 who had recovered from COVID-19. The specimen was PBMCs or T cells enriched from blood (not recorded which). The chain joins TRBV5-1 to TRBJ1-3; TRBD1 is possibly the D segment (5 matching bases). The CDR3 protein: CASSAAGILAGNTIYF. The DNA sequence is as follows: TGCGCCAGCAGCGCAGCAGGGATTCTGGCTGGAAACACCATATATTTT.